Sequencing of this TCR beta chain was carried out in a study of blood T cells in healthy people across ages. Study observations and caveats: Donor CMV infection status was unknown, possibly confounding age-related changes in expanded clonotypes. A strong correlation was seen between TCR beta diversity and naive T cell percentage.

The CDR3 is 14 amino acids. V lost 5 bases and J 4 bases, leaving 13 bases between the germline ends. CDR1 is SEHNR, CDR2 FQNEAQ, per germline (reference sequence). This clonotype was detected only a few times. The target antigen is unknown. Through a sample-barcoded 5' primer and a J-beta primer mix, a second PCR was run for roughly 6 to 11 cycles. In TCRdb, the 5' RACE reads were re-called with MiXCR into one record per CDR3 protein. This table holds over a million distinct CDR3 sequences, less than 45% found once. The chain combines TRBV7-9 with TRBJ2-3; a possible D gene is TRBD2 (5 bases). This receptor was taken from a woman between 18 and 30 years old in good health. Sequenced: blood. In nucleotides, the CDR3 is TGTGCCAGCAGCGATTCGGCTAGCCCAGATACGCAGTATTTT. It specifies CASSDSASPDTQYF. Full variable domain (remainder filled in from reference TRBV7-9 and TRBJ2-3): DTGVSQNPRHKITKRGQNVTFRCDPISEHNRLYWYRQTLGQGPEFLTYFQNEAQLEKSRLLSDRFSAERPKGSFSTLEIQRTEQGDSAMYLCASSDSASPDTQYFGPGTRLTVL.